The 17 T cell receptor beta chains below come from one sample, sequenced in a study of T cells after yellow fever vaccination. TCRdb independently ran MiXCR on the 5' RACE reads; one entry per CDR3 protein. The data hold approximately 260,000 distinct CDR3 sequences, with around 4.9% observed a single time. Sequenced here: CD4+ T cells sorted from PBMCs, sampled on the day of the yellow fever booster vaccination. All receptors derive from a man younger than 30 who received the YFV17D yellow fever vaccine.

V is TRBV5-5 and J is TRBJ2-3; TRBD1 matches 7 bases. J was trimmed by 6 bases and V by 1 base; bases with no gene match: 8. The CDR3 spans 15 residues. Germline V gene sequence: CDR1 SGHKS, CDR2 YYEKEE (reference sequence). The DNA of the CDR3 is TGTGCCAGCAGCTTGCGCGGAGAGGGGGCGGATACGCAGTATTTT. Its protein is CASSLRGEGADTQYF.

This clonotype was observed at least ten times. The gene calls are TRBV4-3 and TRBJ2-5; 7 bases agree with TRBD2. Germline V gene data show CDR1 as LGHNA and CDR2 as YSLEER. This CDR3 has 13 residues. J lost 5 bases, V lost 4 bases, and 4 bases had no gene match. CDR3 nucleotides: TGCGCCAGCAGCCGCAGGGAGGGGGAGACCCAGTACTTC. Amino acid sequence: CASSRREGETQYF.

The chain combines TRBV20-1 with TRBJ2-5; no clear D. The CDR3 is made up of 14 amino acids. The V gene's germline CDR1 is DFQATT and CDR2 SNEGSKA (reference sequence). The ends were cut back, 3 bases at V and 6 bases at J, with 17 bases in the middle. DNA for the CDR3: TGCAGTGCTAGGGAACGGGTGAATGTAAAGACCCAGTACTTC. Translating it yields CSARERVNVKTQYF.

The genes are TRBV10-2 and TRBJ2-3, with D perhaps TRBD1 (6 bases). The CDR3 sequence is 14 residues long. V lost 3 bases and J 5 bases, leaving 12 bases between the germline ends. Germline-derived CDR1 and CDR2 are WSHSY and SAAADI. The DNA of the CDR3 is TGCGCCAGCAGTGACAGGGGTGATGTAGATACGCAGTATTTT. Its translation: CASSDRGDVDTQYF.

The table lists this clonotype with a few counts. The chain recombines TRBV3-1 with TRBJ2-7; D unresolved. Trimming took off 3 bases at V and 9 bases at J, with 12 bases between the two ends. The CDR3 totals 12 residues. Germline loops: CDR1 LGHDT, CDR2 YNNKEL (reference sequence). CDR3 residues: CASSQADRMQYF. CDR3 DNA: TGTGCCAGCAGCCAGGCCGATCGGATGCAGTACTTC.

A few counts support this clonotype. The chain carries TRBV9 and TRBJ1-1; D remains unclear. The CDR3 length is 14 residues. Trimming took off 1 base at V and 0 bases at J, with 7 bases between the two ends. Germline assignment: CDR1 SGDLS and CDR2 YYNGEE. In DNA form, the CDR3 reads TGTGCCAGCAGCGTAACCGTTTTGAACACTGAAGCTTTCTTT. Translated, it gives CASSVTVLNTEAFF.

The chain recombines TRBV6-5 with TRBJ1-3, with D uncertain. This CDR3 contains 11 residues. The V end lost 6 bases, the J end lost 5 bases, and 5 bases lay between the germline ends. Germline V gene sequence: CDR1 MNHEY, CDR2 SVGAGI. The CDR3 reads CASSERNTIYF. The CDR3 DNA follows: TGTGCCAGCAGCGAGAGAAACACCATATATTTT.

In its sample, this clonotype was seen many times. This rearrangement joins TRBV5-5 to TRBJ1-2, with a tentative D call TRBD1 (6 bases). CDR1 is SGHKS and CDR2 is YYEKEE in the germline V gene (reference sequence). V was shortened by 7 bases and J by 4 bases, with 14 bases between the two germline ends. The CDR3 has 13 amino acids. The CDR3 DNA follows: TGTGCCAGCTCGATGGACAGCTCCTATGGCTACACCTTC. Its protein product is CASSMDSSYGYTF.

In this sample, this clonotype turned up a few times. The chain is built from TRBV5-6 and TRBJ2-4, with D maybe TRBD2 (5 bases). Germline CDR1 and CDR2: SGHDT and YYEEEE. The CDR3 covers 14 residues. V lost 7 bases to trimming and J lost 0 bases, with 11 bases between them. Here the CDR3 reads CASYFSGAKNIQYF. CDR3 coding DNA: TGTGCCAGCTATTTCAGCGGAGCCAAAAACATTCAGTACTTC.

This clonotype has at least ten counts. The CDR3 protein is CASSLQELNTEAFF. The CDR3 coding sequence is TGCGCCAGCAGCTTGCAGGAGCTGAACACTGAAGCTTTCTTT. The J gene is TRBJ1-1, the V gene TRBV5-1; no clear D. The CDR3 is 14 amino acids. Germline V gives CDR1 SGHRS, CDR2 YFSETQ. V was cut by 1 base and J by 0 bases, with 7 bases left in between.

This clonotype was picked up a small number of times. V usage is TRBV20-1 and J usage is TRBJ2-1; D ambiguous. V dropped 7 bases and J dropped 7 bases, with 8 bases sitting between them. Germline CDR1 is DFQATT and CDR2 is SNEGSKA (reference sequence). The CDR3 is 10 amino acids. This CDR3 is CSVLSNEQFF. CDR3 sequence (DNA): TGCAGTGTTCTCTCGAATGAGCAGTTCTTC.

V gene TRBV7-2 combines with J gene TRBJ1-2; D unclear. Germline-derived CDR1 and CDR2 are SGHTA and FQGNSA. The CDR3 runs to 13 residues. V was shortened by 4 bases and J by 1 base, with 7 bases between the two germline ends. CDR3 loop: CASSSGFNYGYTF. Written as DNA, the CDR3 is TGTGCCAGCAGCTCCGGATTTAACTATGGCTACACCTTC.

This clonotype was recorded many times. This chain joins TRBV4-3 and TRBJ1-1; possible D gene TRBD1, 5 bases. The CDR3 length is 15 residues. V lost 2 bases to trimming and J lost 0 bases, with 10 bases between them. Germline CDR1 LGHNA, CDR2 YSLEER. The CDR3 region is CASSQYRGVNTEAFF. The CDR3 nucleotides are TGCGCCAGCAGCCAATATAGGGGAGTGAACACTGAAGCTTTCTTT.

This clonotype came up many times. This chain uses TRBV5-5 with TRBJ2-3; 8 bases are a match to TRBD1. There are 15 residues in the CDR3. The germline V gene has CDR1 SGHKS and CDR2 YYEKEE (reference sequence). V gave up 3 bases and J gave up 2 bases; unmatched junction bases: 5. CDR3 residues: CASSSRDRFTDTQYF. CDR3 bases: TGTGCCAGCAGCTCGAGGGACAGGTTCACAGATACGCAGTATTTT.

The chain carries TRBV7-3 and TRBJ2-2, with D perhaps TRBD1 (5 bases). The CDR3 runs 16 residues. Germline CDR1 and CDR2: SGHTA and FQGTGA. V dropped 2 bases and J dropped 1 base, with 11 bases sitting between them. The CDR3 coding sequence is TGTGCCAGCAGCTTAGGGTTTCAGGGGAACACCGGGGAGCTGTTTTTT. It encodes CASSLGFQGNTGELFF.

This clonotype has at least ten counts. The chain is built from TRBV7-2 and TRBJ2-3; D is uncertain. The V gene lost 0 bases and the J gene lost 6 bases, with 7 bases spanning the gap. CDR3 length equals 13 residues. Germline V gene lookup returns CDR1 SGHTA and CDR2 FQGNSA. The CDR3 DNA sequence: TGTGCCAGCAGCTTAGCGGTGGAGGATACGCAGTATTTT. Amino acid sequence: CASSLAVEDTQYF.

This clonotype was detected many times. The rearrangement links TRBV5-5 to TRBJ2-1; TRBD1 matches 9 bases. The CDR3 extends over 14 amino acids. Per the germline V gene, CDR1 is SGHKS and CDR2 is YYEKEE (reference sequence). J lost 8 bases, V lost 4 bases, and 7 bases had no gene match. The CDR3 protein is CASSIGTGSYEQFF. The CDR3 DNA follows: TGTGCCAGCAGCATCGGGACAGGGAGCTATGAGCAGTTCTTC.